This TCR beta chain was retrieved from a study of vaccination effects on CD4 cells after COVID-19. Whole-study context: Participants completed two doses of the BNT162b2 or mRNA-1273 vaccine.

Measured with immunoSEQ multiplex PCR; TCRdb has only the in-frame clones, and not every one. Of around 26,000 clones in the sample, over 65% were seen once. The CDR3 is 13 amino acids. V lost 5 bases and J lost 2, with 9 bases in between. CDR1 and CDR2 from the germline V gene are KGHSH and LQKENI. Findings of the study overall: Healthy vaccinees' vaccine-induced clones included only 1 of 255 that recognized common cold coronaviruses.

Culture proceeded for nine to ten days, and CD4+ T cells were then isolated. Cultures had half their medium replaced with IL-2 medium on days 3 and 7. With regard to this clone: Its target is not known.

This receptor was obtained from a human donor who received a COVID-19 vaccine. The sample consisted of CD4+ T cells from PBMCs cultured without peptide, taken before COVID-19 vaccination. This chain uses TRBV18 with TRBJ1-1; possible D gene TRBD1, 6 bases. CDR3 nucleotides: TGTGCCAGCTCAGGACAGCCAAACACTGAAGCTTTCTTT. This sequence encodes CASSGQPNTEAFF.